This T cell receptor (beta chain) was identified during a study of CD8+ T cells in alopecia areata. Treatment given: oral pan-JAK inhibitor, 5-10 mg twice daily. Sequencing used cDNA as its template, made by extracting RNA and reverse transcribing it. Profiled with immunoSEQ multiplex PCR; TCRdb holds only in-frame clones, not every one. This table has 190,000 or so clones, about 60% appearing once. The sequence derives from a human donor with alopecia areata. This material consisted of CD8+ T cells sorted from blood, taken at week 24, from a patient treated with tofacitinib.

The CDR3 DNA is TGTGCCAGCAGGTGGTGGACAGGGGACTACTATGGCTACACCTTC. Residues: CASRWWTGDYYGYTF. V usage is TRBV5-6 and J usage is TRBJ1-2; 9 positions match TRBD1. The CDR3 has 15 residues. V was pared by 5 bases and J by 3 bases, with 8 bases of the junction left unmatched. CDR1 and CDR2 (germline): SGHDT, YYEEEE.